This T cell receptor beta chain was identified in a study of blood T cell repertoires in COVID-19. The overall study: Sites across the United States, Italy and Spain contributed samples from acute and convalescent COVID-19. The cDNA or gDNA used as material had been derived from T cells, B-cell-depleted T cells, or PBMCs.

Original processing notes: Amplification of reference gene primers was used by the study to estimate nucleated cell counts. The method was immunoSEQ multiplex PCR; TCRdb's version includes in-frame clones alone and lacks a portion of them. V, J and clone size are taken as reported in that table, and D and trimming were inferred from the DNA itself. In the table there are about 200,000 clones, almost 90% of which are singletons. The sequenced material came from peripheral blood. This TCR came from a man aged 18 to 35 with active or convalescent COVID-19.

The CDR3 loop is CATSRAHGLAGTDTQYF. The CDR3 bases are TGTGCCACCAGCAGAGCTCACGGACTAGCTGGAACAGATACGCAGTATTTT. The chain uses TRBV15 and TRBJ2-3, with 8 bases aligning to TRBD2. This CDR3 comprises 17 residues. Germline lookup yields CDR1 LNHNV and CDR2 YYDKDF (reference sequence). With 1 base clipped from V and 3 bases from J, the junction kept 9 bases outside the gene matches.